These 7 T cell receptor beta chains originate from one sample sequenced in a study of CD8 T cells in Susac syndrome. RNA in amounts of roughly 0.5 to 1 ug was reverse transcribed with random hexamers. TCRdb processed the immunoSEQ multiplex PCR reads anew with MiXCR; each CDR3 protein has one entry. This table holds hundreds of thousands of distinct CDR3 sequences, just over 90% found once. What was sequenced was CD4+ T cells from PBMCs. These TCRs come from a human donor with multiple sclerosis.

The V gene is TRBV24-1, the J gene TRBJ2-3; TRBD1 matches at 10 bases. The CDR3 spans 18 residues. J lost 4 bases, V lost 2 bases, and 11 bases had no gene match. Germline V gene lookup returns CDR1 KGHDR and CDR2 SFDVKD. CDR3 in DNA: TGTGCCACCAGTGATTCCCGGACAGGGGGTTTAATTCCAGATACGCAGTATTTT. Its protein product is CATSDSRTGGLIPDTQYF.

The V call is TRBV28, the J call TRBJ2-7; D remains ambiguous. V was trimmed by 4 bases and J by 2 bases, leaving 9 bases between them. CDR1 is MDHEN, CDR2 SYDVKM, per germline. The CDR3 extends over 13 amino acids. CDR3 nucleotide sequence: TGTGCCAGCAGTTCGACCAGCCCCTACGAGCAGTACTTC. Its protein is CASSSTSPYEQYF.

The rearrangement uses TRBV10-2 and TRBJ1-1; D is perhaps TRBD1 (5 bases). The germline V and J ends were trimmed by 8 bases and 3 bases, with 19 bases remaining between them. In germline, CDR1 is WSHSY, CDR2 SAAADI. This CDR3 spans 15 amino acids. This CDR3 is CASGDPSSPDTEAFF. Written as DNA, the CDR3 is TGCGCCAGCGGGGACCCATCTTCGCCTGACACTGAAGCTTTCTTT.

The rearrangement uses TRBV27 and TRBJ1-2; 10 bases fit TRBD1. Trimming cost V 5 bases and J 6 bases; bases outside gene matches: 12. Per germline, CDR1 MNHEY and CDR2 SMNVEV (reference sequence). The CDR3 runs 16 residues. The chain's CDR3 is CASSDSPGQGNHGYTF. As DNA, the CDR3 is TGTGCCAGCAGTGACTCCCCGGGACAGGGGAATCATGGCTACACCTTC.

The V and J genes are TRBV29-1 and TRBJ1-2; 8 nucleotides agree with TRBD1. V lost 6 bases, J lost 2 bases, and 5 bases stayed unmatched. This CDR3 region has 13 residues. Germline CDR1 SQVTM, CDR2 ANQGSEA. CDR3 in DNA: TGCAGCGTCGCTCGACAGGGGAACTATGGCTACACCTTC. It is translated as CSVARQGNYGYTF.

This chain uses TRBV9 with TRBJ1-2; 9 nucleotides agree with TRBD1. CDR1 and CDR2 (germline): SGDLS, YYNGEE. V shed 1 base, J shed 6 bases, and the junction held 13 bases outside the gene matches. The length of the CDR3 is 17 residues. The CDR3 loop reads CASSVRGEGTGNNGYTF. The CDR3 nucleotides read TGTGCCAGCAGCGTACGGGGGGAGGGGACAGGGAACAATGGCTACACCTTC.

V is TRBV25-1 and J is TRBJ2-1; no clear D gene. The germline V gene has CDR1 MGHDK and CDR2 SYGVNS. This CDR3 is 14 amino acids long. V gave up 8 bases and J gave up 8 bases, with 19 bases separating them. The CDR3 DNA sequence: TGTGCCAGCTGTGCAAACGCCAAAGGTGATGAGCAGTTCTTC. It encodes CASCANAKGDEQFF.